These T cell receptor beta chains were read from a single sample in a study of T-cell reconstitution after alpha-beta-depleted transplantation in children. In TCRdb, the PCR reads were re-called with MiXCR into one record per CDR3 protein. The repertoire holds roughly 200,000 distinct CDR3 sequences, with around 7% as singletons. Here the sequenced sample was PBMCs, taken before TCRalphabeta/CD19-depleted stem cell transplant. These receptors were collected from a boy aged 2-15 years with acute lymphoblastic leukemia, due to receive a stem cell transplant. The CDR3 runs from the conserved cysteine through the conserved F or W. The D gene is left open where the match is weak. Clone size is stated in some rows and not others, as once, few, many or a class when expanded.

abundance	v_gene	j_gene	len	d_gene	CDR3nt	CDR3aa
many	TRBV20-1	TRBJ2-7	15	-	TGCAGTGCTAGAGATCCCCGCAGGGGAGCATACGAGCAGTACTTC	CSARDPRRGAYEQYF
few	TRBV9	TRBJ2-2	16	-	TGTGCCAGCAGCGTAGGTTCCGAGGGGCGCACCGGGGAGCTGTTTTTT	CASSVGSEGRTGELFF
many	TRBV28	TRBJ1-2	13	-	TGTGCCAGCAGTGCGACAGGCATCTATGGCTACACCTTC	CASSATGIYGYTF
many	TRBV20-1	TRBJ2-5	18	TRBD2	TGCAGTGCTAGAGCCGAAGTGGCTCTAGCGGGAGACCAAGAGACCCAGTACTTC	CSARAEVALAGDQETQYF
few	TRBV2	TRBJ1-2	13	-	TGTGCCAGCAGTGAAGAAACTAACTATGGCTACACCTTC	CASSEETNYGYTF
-	TRBV12-3/TRBV12-4	TRBJ2-1	21	TRBD1	TGTGCCAGCAGTTTTCGAGGACAGGAAATCCCTAGAAGTAGAAGGCGGAATGAGCAGTTCTTC	CASSFRGQEIPRSRRRNEQFF
many	TRBV15	TRBJ2-7	16	-	TGTGCCACCAGCAGAGCCGTGAAAAGAGGAGCCTACGAGCAGTACTTC	CATSRAVKRGAYEQYF
many	TRBV7-2	TRBJ2-5	12	-	TGTGCCAGCAGCTTAGGTCTTGGGACCCAGTACTTC	CASSLGLGTQYF
many	TRBV7-8	TRBJ1-2	15	-	TGTGCCAGCAGCTTAGGGCTTTCATGGAACTATGGCTACACCTTC	CASSLGLSWNYGYTF
many	TRBV6-5	TRBJ2-7	12	-	TGTGCCAGCAGTTTCGGGCCCTACGAGCAGTACTTC	CASSFGPYEQYF
many	TRBV5-1	TRBJ2-3	15	-	TGCGCCAGCACCCGTGGCGGTGAGGGCACAGATACGCAGTATTTT	CASTRGGEGTDTQYF
many	TRBV27	TRBJ2-3	15	-	TGTGCCAGCAGCCTTGCCGGGAGTTTCACAGATACGCAGTATTTT	CASSLAGSFTDTQYF
few	TRBV3-1	TRBJ2-2	14	-	TGTGCCAGCAGCCAAGATCTCCGGGCCCTGGAGCTGTTTTTT	CASSQDLRALELFF
few	TRBV5-6	TRBJ2-7	15	-	TGTGCCAGCAGCTTGGTAAGAGTGAGGTCGAGCGAGCAGTACTTC	CASSLVRVRSSEQYF
many	TRBV7-6	TRBJ2-5	9	-	TGTGCCAGCCGGACGGCCCAGTACTTC	CASRTAQYF
many	TRBV7-2	TRBJ2-4	17	TRBD2	TGTGCCAGCAGCTTACTAGCGGGGGGGGGTGGCAAAAACATTCAGTACTTC	CASSLLAGGGGKNIQYF
-	TRBV20-1	TRBJ1-1	16	-	TGCAGTGCTAGTAGCCAGGGTCGGGTGTTGGACACTGAAGCTTTCTTT	CSASSQGRVLDTEAFF
-	TRBV5-1	TRBJ1-2	17	TRBD1	TGCGCCAGCAGCTTGGCCCCGGGACAGGGAATCGAGTATGGCTACACCTTC	CASSLAPGQGIEYGYTF
few	TRBV7-3	TRBJ2-3	15	-	TGTGCCAGCAGCTTCACCGGGACGAGGGGAGATACGCAGTATTTT	CASSFTGTRGDTQYF
many	TRBV5-5	TRBJ2-1	11	-	TGTGCCAGCAGCGTTGGGCCTGAGCAGTTCTTC	CASSVGPEQFF
-	TRBV27	TRBJ1-1	14	-	TGTGCCAGCAGTTTATTCCCGGGACACACTGAAGCTTTCTTT	CASSLFPGHTEAFF
few	TRBV20-1	TRBJ1-2	14	-	TGCAGTGCTACCCGGGGCGGGTCGGACTATGGCTACACCTTC	CSATRGGSDYGYTF
-	TRBV6-4	TRBJ2-7	13	TRBD2	TGTGCCAGCTCCCGGGGGGACGGATACGAGCAGTACTTC	CASSRGDGYEQYF
-	TRBV21-1	TRBJ2-7	19	-	TGTGCCAGCAGCAAAACAGGACAGGGTGCCTCCAAGCACTCCTACGAGCAGTACTTC	CASSKTGQGASKHSYEQYF
few	TRBV12-3/TRBV12-4	TRBJ2-2	15	-	TGTGCCAGCAGACCCGGGACACAGAACACCGGGCAGCTGTTTTTT	CASRPGTQNTGQLFF
few	TRBV5-1	TRBJ2-7	16	TRBD2	TGCGCCAGCAGCCGTCGGGCGGGGGGACTCTCCTACGAGCAGTACTTC	CASSRRAGGLSYEQYF
few	TRBV4-3	TRBJ1-2	13	-	TGCGCCAGCAGCCAAGAAGATAGCCAGGGCTACACCTTC	CASSQEDSQGYTF
-	TRBV25-1	TRBJ2-5	16	TRBD2	TGTGCCACGACACGCTCCGGGACTAGCTACCAAGAGACCCAGTACTTC	CATTRSGTSYQETQYF
many	TRBV12-3/TRBV12-4	TRBJ2-3	14	TRBD1	TGTGCCAGCACGACAGGGAGAGGCACAGATACGCAGTATTTT	CASTTGRGTDTQYF
many	TRBV28	TRBJ2-3	14	-	TGTGCCAGCAGTTATAGCGGCACCACAGATACGCAGTATTTT	CASSYSGTTDTQYF
many	TRBV15	TRBJ2-1	16	TRBD1	TGTGCCACCAGCGGCCGATTGCAGGGGGCCTACAATGAGCAGTTCTTC	CATSGRLQGAYNEQFF
many	TRBV4-2	TRBJ2-6	16	TRBD1	TGTGCCAGCAGCCAACAGGGGGCTTATGGGGCCAACGTCCTGACTTTC	CASSQQGAYGANVLTF
many	TRBV5-1	TRBJ2-1	15	-	TGCGCCAGCAGCTTCAGATTCAGCTCCTACAATGAGCAGTTCTTC	CASSFRFSSYNEQFF
few	TRBV7-6	TRBJ2-7	15	TRBD1	TGTGCCAGCAGCTACCTGACAGGGTCCGCCTACGAGCAGTACTTC	CASSYLTGSAYEQYF
few	TRBV11-1	TRBJ2-5	18	TRBD2	TGTGCCAGCAGCACTTTGCTCGGAGCGGGGTTAAGTGGGGAGACCCAGTACTTC	CASSTLLGAGLSGETQYF
many	TRBV7-9	TRBJ1-1	13	-	TGTGCCAGCAGCTTTGAGGAGAACACTGAAGCTTTCTTT	CASSFEENTEAFF
many	TRBV24-1	TRBJ2-7	13	-	TGTGCCACCAGTGGCAGATACTCCTACGAGCAGTACTTC	CATSGRYSYEQYF
-	TRBV5-5	TRBJ2-6	16	-	TGTGCCAGCAGCTTGACAGGAGGCTCTGGGGCCAACGTCCTGACTTTC	CASSLTGGSGANVLTF
-	TRBV27	TRBJ1-6	14	TRBD1	TGTGCCAGCACAGTTCAGACAGGGGAATCACCCCTCCACTTT	CASTVQTGESPLHF
-	TRBV5-1	TRBJ2-7	14	-	TGCGCCAGCAGCCCTGACACCGAACGGAACGAGCAGTACTTC	CASSPDTERNEQYF
-	TRBV10-2	TRBJ2-7	17	-	TGCGCCAGCAGTGAGCCCTCAGGGGGGGGAGAGGGCTACGAGCAGTACTTC	CASSEPSGGGEGYEQYF
many	TRBV7-9	TRBJ1-1	13	-	TGTGCCAGCAGCCCACAGGGGAACACTGAAGCTTTCTTT	CASSPQGNTEAFF
-	TRBV9	TRBJ1-2	17	TRBD1	TGTGCCAGCAGCCACCCGAGAGACAGGGGGCAAAGCTATGGCTACACCTTC	CASSHPRDRGQSYGYTF
-	TRBV4-3	TRBJ2-5	17	TRBD2	TGCGCCAGCAGCCAAGGCGGGACTAGCGGGAACCAAGAGACCCAGTACTTC	CASSQGGTSGNQETQYF
many	TRBV20-1	TRBJ2-7	13	-	TGCAGTGCTAGTAGGGACACCTCCTACGAGCAGTACTTC	CSASRDTSYEQYF
many	TRBV28	TRBJ2-2	12	-	TGTGCCCACAAGGAGGGAGGCGGGGAGCTGTTTTTT	CAHKEGGGELFF
many	TRBV21-1	TRBJ2-5	14	-	TGTGCCAGCAGCAAAATGACAGGGGAAGAGACCCAGTACTTC	CASSKMTGEETQYF
many	TRBV20-1	TRBJ2-1	12	TRBD2	TGCAGTGGCGGGGGGGTATACAATGAGCAGTTCTTC	CSGGGVYNEQFF
many	TRBV5-1	TRBJ2-2	15	-	TGCGCCAGCACACAGAATGGTGGGGCCGCCGGGGAGCTGTTTTTT	CASTQNGGAAGELFF
-	TRBV12-3/TRBV12-4	TRBJ1-5	15	-	TGTGCCAGCAATAAAGGACGGACGACAAATCAGCCCCAGCATTTT	CASNKGRTTNQPQHF
-	TRBV7-8	TRBJ1-4	15	-	TGTGCCAGCAGCCGACAGACAGCAACTAATGAAAAACTGTTTTTT	CASSRQTATNEKLFF
many	TRBV11-3	TRBJ2-1	14	TRBD2	TGTGCCAGCAGCTTAGAGGGCCGGGAGGATGAGCAGTTCTTC	CASSLEGREDEQFF
few	TRBV7-9	TRBJ2-1	16	TRBD2	TGTGCCAGCAGCTTCACCCGGGACCGCGGGGGGAGTGAGCAGTTCTTC	CASSFTRDRGGSEQFF
many	TRBV4-3	TRBJ2-1	18	-	TGCGCCAGCAGCCAAAAGGTTCCGCGGACTCAGCCTTACAATGAGCAGTTCTTC	CASSQKVPRTQPYNEQFF
few	TRBV7-9	TRBJ2-1	14	-	TGTGCCAGCAGCTTAGAACTAGAAGACAATGAGCAGTTCTTC	CASSLELEDNEQFF
many	TRBV10-3	TRBJ1-1	16	-	TGTGCCATCAGTGGGTCAACAGCTCCGCGGGACACTGAAGCTTTCTTT	CAISGSTAPRDTEAFF
many	TRBV6-6	TRBJ2-7	12	-	TGTGCCAGCAGTTACCAACAGGGCGAGCAGTACTTC	CASSYQQGEQYF